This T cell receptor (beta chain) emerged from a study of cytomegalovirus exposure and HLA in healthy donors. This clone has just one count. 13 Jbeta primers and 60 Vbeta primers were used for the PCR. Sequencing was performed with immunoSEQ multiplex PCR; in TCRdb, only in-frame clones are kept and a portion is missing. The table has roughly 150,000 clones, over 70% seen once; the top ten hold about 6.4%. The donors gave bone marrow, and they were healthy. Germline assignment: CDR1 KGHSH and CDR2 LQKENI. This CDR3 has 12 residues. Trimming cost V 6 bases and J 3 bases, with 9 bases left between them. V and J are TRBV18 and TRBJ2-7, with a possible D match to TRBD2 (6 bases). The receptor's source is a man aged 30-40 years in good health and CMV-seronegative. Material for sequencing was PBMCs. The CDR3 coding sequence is TGTGCCAGCTCGGGCGGGAACTACGAGCAGTACTTC. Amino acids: CASSGGNYEQYF.